Presented here are 7 T cell receptor beta chains from one specimen sequenced in a study of T cell responses to AZD1222 COVID-19 vaccine. Generated by immunoSEQ multiplex PCR, the TCRdb table keeps only in-frame clones and is missing some. The sample consists of roughly 150,000 clones, around 89% of them appearing once. Sequences were derived from peripheral blood, sampled on day 0 of AZD1222 vaccination. The source is an adult in good health.

The chain links TRBV5-8 to TRBJ2-7, with D possibly called TRBD1 or TRBD2 (6 bases each). Germline V lookup: CDR1 SGHTS, CDR2 YDEGEE. The CDR3 is 16 amino acids. V was trimmed by 5 bases and J by 2 bases, leaving 20 bases between them. The CDR3 DNA is TGTGCCAGCAGATATAAAACAGGGAGGCGCCCCTACGAGCAGTACGTC. This sequence encodes CASRYKTGRRPYEQYV.

V is TRBV6-1 and J is TRBJ1-1, with D unresolved. Trimming took off 3 bases at V and 1 base at J, with 6 bases between the two ends. CDR1 is MNHNS, CDR2 SASEGT, per germline. This CDR3 region has 13 residues. The chain's CDR3 is CASSETANTEAFF. CDR3 nucleotides: TGTGCCAGCAGTGAGACCGCGAACACTGAAGCTTTCTTT.

The chain links TRBV7-6 to TRBJ2-2; D perhaps matches TRBD2 (6 bases). V gave up 1 base and J gave up 2 bases, with 11 bases separating them. Germline CDR1 reads SGHVS; CDR2 reads FNYEAQ. There are 16 residues in the CDR3. The CDR3 region has the DNA TGTGCCAGCAGCTTAGAAATAGCGGTAAACACCGGGGAGCTGTTTTTT. Translating it yields CASSLEIAVNTGELFF.

V is TRBV9 and J is TRBJ2-1, with TRBD2 matching over 12 bases. Germline V lookup: CDR1 SGDLS, CDR2 YYNGEE. With V trimmed by 4 bases and J by 9 bases, 5 bases remained unmatched. The CDR3 contains 14 residues. The CDR3 protein is CASSRTSGVSEQFF. The CDR3 DNA sequence: TGTGCCAGCAGCCGGACTAGCGGGGTGAGTGAGCAGTTCTTC.

This chain uses TRBV5-1 with TRBJ2-7; D may be TRBD2 (6 bases). This CDR3 is 15 amino acids long. Germline CDR1 reads SGHRS; CDR2 reads YFSETQ. Trimming took off 5 bases at V and 4 bases at J, with 19 bases between the two ends. The CDR3 here is CASRPGRGGIYEQYF. The CDR3 DNA reads TGCGCCAGCAGACCCGGGCGGGGTGGCATTTACGAGCAGTACTTC.

The chain is built from TRBV15 and TRBJ2-2, with D unresolved. Trimming removed 8 bases from V and 4 bases from J, with 8 bases in between. Looked up from germline, CDR1 is LNHNV and CDR2 is YYDKDF (reference sequence). The CDR3 runs to 12 residues. DNA for the CDR3: TGTGCCACCTCGAGTATCACCGGGGAGCTGTTTTTT. Translating it yields CATSSITGELFF.

V and J are TRBV29-1 and TRBJ2-1, with D maybe TRBD1 (7 bases). Deletions cut 1 base from V and 4 bases from J, with 23 bases between. This CDR3 contains 18 residues. Germline assignment: CDR1 SQVTM and CDR2 ANQGSEA. CDR3 sequence reads: CSVEGGSLQGGRYNEQFF. Written as DNA, the CDR3 is TGCAGCGTTGAAGGAGGGAGCCTTCAGGGGGGACGATACAATGAGCAGTTCTTC.